This T cell receptor beta chain was identified in a study of blood T cell repertoires in COVID-19. The repertoire was sequenced with immunoSEQ multiplex PCR; TCRdb's copy has only in-frame clones and lacks some. The sample consists of about 80,000 clones, approximately 82% of them appearing once. Germline CDR1 is MNHEY and CDR2 is SMNVEV (reference sequence). CDR3 length: 10 amino acids. V was pared by 9 bases and J by 6 bases, with 8 bases between. This chain links TRBV27 with TRBJ1-2; D gene unclear. Sequenced sample: peripheral blood. This receptor was obtained from a human donor in a cohort sampled during active COVID-19. The CDR3 protein is CARPGDGYTF. The CDR3 DNA sequence: TGTGCCAGACCGGGAGATGGCTACACCTTC.